The rows below give T cell receptor beta chains drawn from one sample of a study of T cells in Graves' hyperthyroidism and ophthalmopathy. TCRdb called the multiplex PCR reads again in MiXCR, with one record for every CDR3 protein. The data contain approximately 380,000 distinct CDR3 sequences, about a fifth of them singletons. The sequencing sample was made of blood. The receptors stem from a man between 18 and 35 years old with Graves' ophthalmopathy. The CDR3 runs from the conserved cysteine through the conserved F or W. D genes are given only for firm matches. The size field is filled for only some rows; it gives once, few, many or a size class.

J | size | D | V | DNA | CDR3
TRBJ2-1 | - | - | TRBV12-3/TRBV12-4 | TGTGCCAGCACCCCTAAAAGCTCCTACAATGAGCAGTTCTTC | CASTPKSSYNEQFF
TRBJ2-1 | many | TRBD1 | TRBV5-1 | TGCGCCAGCAGCTCCTCGGACAGGGGGTGGAATGAGCAGTTCTTC | CASSSSDRGWNEQFF
TRBJ1-1 | many | - | TRBV3-1 | TGTGCCAGCAGCCAAGCTCCGGGGCCCGATTTCAGCACTGAAGCTTTCTTT | CASSQAPGPDFSTEAFF
TRBJ2-3 | many | TRBD2 | TRBV7-2 | TGTGCCAGCAGACGAGCGGGGCTCACGTATACGCAGTATTTT | CASRRAGLTYTQYF
TRBJ2-7 | many | - | TRBV29-1 | TGCAGCGTTGGTCAAGGGGTAGTCGACGAGCAGTACTTC | CSVGQGVVDEQYF
TRBJ2-5 | - | TRBD1 | TRBV29-1 | TGCAGCGTTGATCTCGGGGACAGCCAAGAGACCCAGTACTTC | CSVDLGDSQETQYF
TRBJ1-1 | many | - | TRBV2 | TGTGCCAGCACCGGCAACAGGAACACTGAAGCTTTCTTT | CASTGNRNTEAFF
TRBJ1-6 | many | - | TRBV11-2 | TGTGCCAGCAGCTTAGGGGGTAACAATTCACCCCTCCACTTT | CASSLGGNNSPLHF
TRBJ1-2 | many | TRBD1 | TRBV12-3/TRBV12-4 | TGTGCCAGCAGTTTAGACTGGACAGGAATGACTATGGGCTACACCTTC | CASSLDWTGMTMGYTF
TRBJ2-5 | - | TRBD1 | TRBV5-1 | TGCGCCAGCAGCTCCACCGGGACAGCTAGTGAGACCCAGTACTTC | CASSSTGTASETQYF
TRBJ1-5 | many | TRBD1 | TRBV6-1 | TGTGCCAGCAGTGAAGGCGTCGGGACAGGCAATCAGCCCCAGCATTTT | CASSEGVGTGNQPQHF
TRBJ1-6 | - | - | TRBV4-1 | TGCGCCAGCAGCCAAGATACCGGACCCGCAGTTCACTTT | CASSQDTGPAVHF
TRBJ2-2 | many | - | TRBV20-1 | TGCAGTGCTAGACGGTCGCCGAACACCGGGGAGCTGTTTTTT | CSARRSPNTGELFF
TRBJ1-5 | - | - | TRBV5-6 | TGTGCCGGCAGCCTCTCCGAACCAGGGGCTAGCAATCAGCCCCAGCATTTT | CAGSLSEPGASNQPQHF
TRBJ2-2 | few | - | TRBV6-1 | TGTGCCACCCTTGGGGGAACCGGGGAGCTGTTTTTT | CATLGGTGELFF
TRBJ1-5 | many | - | TRBV24-1 | TGTGCCACCAGTGATAATGGGGGGCATCAGCCCCAGCATTTT | CATSDNGGHQPQHF
TRBJ1-5 | - | - | TRBV28 | TGTGCCAGCAGCCCCTCCGGCCAGATAAATCAGCCCCAGCATTTT | CASSPSGQINQPQHF
TRBJ1-2 | - | - | TRBV12-3/TRBV12-4 | TGTGCCAGCAGTTTGGGGGGCCGGGGCTACACCTTC | CASSLGGRGYTF
TRBJ2-1 | many | - | TRBV20-1 | TGCAGTGCTAGAATTCCGGGACCCTCCTACAATGAGCAGTTCTTC | CSARIPGPSYNEQFF
TRBJ2-7 | many | TRBD1 | TRBV12-3/TRBV12-4 | TGTGCCAGCAGTTCAGCGACCGGGACAGGGAGCTACGAGCAGTACTTC | CASSSATGTGSYEQYF
TRBJ2-3 | many | - | TRBV18 | TGTGCCAGCTCACCACAGGGCACAGATACGCAGTATTTT | CASSPQGTDTQYF
TRBJ2-5 | many | - | TRBV5-1 | TGCGCCAGCAGCTCTGACACGACCCAAGAGACCCAGTACTTC | CASSSDTTQETQYF
TRBJ1-5 | few | - | TRBV10-3 | TGTGCCATCAGTATCGGTACTGATCAGCCCCAGCATTTT | CAISIGTDQPQHF
TRBJ1-1 | - | - | TRBV12-3/TRBV12-4 | TGTGCCAGCAGTTTATTTGTTCACACTGAAGCTTTCTTT | CASSLFVHTEAFF
TRBJ1-6 | few | TRBD1 | TRBV20-1 | TGCAGTGCCCGCCGGCCGGGACAGGGTAATTCACCCCTCCACTTT | CSARRPGQGNSPLHF
TRBJ2-7 | many | - | TRBV6-6 | TGTGCCAGCAGTTACTTGGGGGCCTACGAGCAGTACTTC | CASSYLGAYEQYF
TRBJ1-5 | - | - | TRBV5-1 | TGCGCCAGCGCGGCCTCCAGAGGTCAGCCCCAGCATTTT | CASAASRGQPQHF
TRBJ2-7 | many | - | TRBV2 | TGTGCCAGCAGTAGGGACAAAACCTACGAGCAGTACTTC | CASSRDKTYEQYF
TRBJ1-1 | - | - | TRBV4-1 | TGCGCCAGCAGCCGGGGGCCGGGACATCAAGAAGCTTTCTTT | CASSRGPGHQEAFF
TRBJ2-3 | - | TRBD2 | TRBV5-5 | TGTGCCAGCAGCTTGGTTGCTAGCGGGGATACCACAGATACGCAGTATTTT | CASSLVASGDTTDTQYF
TRBJ2-7 | many | - | TRBV12-3/TRBV12-4 | TGTGCCAGCAGCCTACAGGGTTCCGCCTACGAGCAGTACTTC | CASSLQGSAYEQYF
TRBJ2-7 | many | TRBD2 | TRBV27 | TGTGCCAGCAGTCCTTGGACTAGACTCTCCGAGCAGTACTTC | CASSPWTRLSEQYF
TRBJ2-1 | many | TRBD1 | TRBV12-3/TRBV12-4 | TGTGCCAGCAGCCCCGGGACAGGGGCACCGGGCTCCTACAATGAGCAGTTCTTC | CASSPGTGAPGSYNEQFF
TRBJ2-4 | - | - | TRBV5-1 | TGTGCCAGCAGCTCATTGCTCAGGGGCATTCAGTACTTC | CASSSLLRGIQYF
TRBJ1-1 | many | - | TRBV2 | TGTGCCAGCAGTCGGGATGGGTCGTGGGCTGAAGCTTTCTTT | CASSRDGSWAEAFF
TRBJ1-5 | few | - | TRBV19 | TGTGCCAGTAGTATAATCGATTGGCAGGGCGGTCAGCCCCAGCATTTT | CASSIIDWQGGQPQHF
TRBJ2-2 | - | - | TRBV11-2 | TGTGCCAGCAGCTTAGTCTCAGGAGGTAGCGGGGAGCTGTTTTTT | CASSLVSGGSGELFF
TRBJ2-7 | many | TRBD2 | TRBV6-1 | TGTGCCAGCAGCCCCGAGCGGGGGTTCCACGAGCAGTACTTC | CASSPERGFHEQYF
TRBJ2-5 | many | TRBD2 | TRBV11-2 | TGTGCCAGCAGCCCCAAAATCGGGCTAGCGGGAGAGACCCAGTACTTC | CASSPKIGLAGETQYF
TRBJ1-1 | few | - | TRBV7-3 | TGTGCCAGCAGCTTCGGTGCAGGGGTGGCTGAAGCTTTCTTT | CASSFGAGVAEAFF
TRBJ2-7 | - | TRBD2 | TRBV6-2/TRBV6-3 | TGTGCCAGCAGTTACTCCGGGACTAGCGGCTACGAGCAGTACTTC | CASSYSGTSGYEQYF
TRBJ2-3 | many | - | TRBV20-1 | TGCAGTGCTAGACCTACTAGTGATACGCAGTATTTT | CSARPTSDTQYF
TRBJ1-5 | few | - | TRBV20-1 | TGCAGTGCTCTTAATTTTGGGAGTAATCAGCCCCAGCATTTT | CSALNFGSNQPQHF
TRBJ1-1 | - | TRBD1 | TRBV5-4 | TGTGCCAGCAGCCGCATATCCGGGGACAGGGCTGAAGCTTTCTTT | CASSRISGDRAEAFF
TRBJ1-1 | - | - | TRBV5-1 | TGCGCCAGCAGCTACAAATCTGGCGCTGAAGCTTTCTTT | CASSYKSGAEAFF
TRBJ1-1 | many | TRBD1 | TRBV10-1 | TGCGCCAGCAGCGTGGACAGGGTGAGGTCTGAAGCTTTCTTT | CASSVDRVRSEAFF
TRBJ2-7 | - | - | TRBV11-2 | TGTGCCAGCAGCCAAGGGGGGGGGGGGAACCACTACGAGCAGTACTTC | CASSQGGGGNHYEQYF
TRBJ2-3 | many | - | TRBV28 | TGTGCCAGCAGTTTGGTCCTGGCTCGGGATACGCAGTATTTT | CASSLVLARDTQYF
TRBJ2-7 | few | - | TRBV28 | TGTGCCAGCAGTTTGCGCGGGTTATGGGGGGCCTACGAGCAGTACTTC | CASSLRGLWGAYEQYF
TRBJ1-2 | - | - | TRBV5-6 | TGTGCCAGCAGCTTCAGGGACGGCAATTCAAACTCCTATGGCTACACCTTC | CASSFRDGNSNSYGYTF
TRBJ2-1 | few | TRBD2 | TRBV27 | TGTGCCAGCAGCTCCTTAGCGGGGGGGCTCACAGGGGGTCCCAATGAGCAGTTCTTC | CASSSLAGGLTGGPNEQFF
TRBJ2-5 | - | - | TRBV5-6 | TGTGCCAGCAGCTTGAACAGGGTCGGGCAAGAGACCCAGTACTTC | CASSLNRVGQETQYF
TRBJ1-4 | - | TRBD1 | TRBV20-1 | TGCAGCGGAGCGGGGGACAGGGGGGAAAAACTGTTTTTT | CSGAGDRGEKLFF
TRBJ2-7 | - | - | TRBV27 | TGTGCCAGCAGGGACGGTCAGCTGAGGGGCGAGCAGTACTTC | CASRDGQLRGEQYF
TRBJ2-7 | many | TRBD1 | TRBV7-2 | TGTGCCAGCAGCTTAGAGGGCCGGGACAGGGAGAGAGCCTACGAGCAGTACTTC | CASSLEGRDRERAYEQYF
TRBJ2-1 | - | - | TRBV29-1 | TGCAGCGTTGAGGGCGGAAACAATGAGCAGTTCTTC | CSVEGGNNEQFF
TRBJ2-5 | many | - | TRBV20-1 | TGCAGTGCCATTAGAGCCAAAGAGACCCAGTACTTC | CSAIRAKETQYF